This T cell receptor beta chain was observed in a study of CD8+CD57+ T cells in acquired aplastic anemia. On the study more broadly: Sorted cells (CD4+ and CD8+) yielded DNA amounts that averaged approximately 3.2 ug.

All patients picked for sequencing had shown, by flow cytometry, an expansion of CD8+CD57+ cells. Severe acquired aplastic anemia was diagnosed in all patients. The blood sampling took place in patients who had so far received no therapy. Study results and limitations: Patients had approximately 29 CD8+ CDR3 sequences in common with controls (the shared set).

Genomic DNA constituted the template upon which TCR beta VDJ and CDR3 profiling was performed. TCRdb fed the reads into MiXCR, producing one record per CDR3 protein. The sample holds about 290,000 distinct CDR3 sequences, 45% to 65% seen once. Note on this clonotype: Its antigen is unidentified.

Germline values: CDR1 DFQATT, CDR2 SNEGSKA (reference sequence). V dropped 2 bases and J dropped 1 base, with 8 bases sitting between them. This CDR3 is 14 amino acids long. Sample: sorted CD4+, CD8+, or CD8+CD57+ T cells (not recorded which) from PBMCs. This chain joins TRBV20-1 and TRBJ2-2; possibly TRBD2 for D (5 bases). The receptor's source is a human donor with aplastic anemia. The DNA for the CDR3 is TGCAGTGCTAGACCGGGGAAGAACACCGGGGAGCTGTTTTTT. This codes for CSARPGKNTGELFF.